This T cell receptor (beta chain) appears in the sequencing data of a study of blood T cell repertoires in COVID-19 (dated by TCRdb to the early 2020s). The study in broad terms: Samples covering the acute and convalescent phases of COVID-19 were provided by collaborators in the United States, Italy and Spain. Where available, HLA class I and class II types were taken from metadata supplied by the sample provider and were not determined by assay-based typing. The repertoires were released in a freely available public database intended as a resource for research on the immune response to SARS-CoV-2. The dataset comprised deeply sampled blood TCRbeta repertoires from subjects exposed to, actively infected with, or recovered from COVID-19. Nearly every sample came with metadata listing a de-identified subject ID, COVID-19 status, age in years and sex. Samples were obtained from the ongoing ImmuneRACE study (first 160 participants) and from over a thousand subjects provided by 6 global collaborators. The material from the prospective study consisted of cDNA or gDNA derived from T cells, B-cell-depleted T cells, or PBMCs.

The collaborating institutions used their own protocols to collect whole blood in K2EDTA tubes. For TCRbeta analysis, collaborators shipped samples in one of three forms: frozen whole blood, isolated PBMCs, or DNA extracted from either of those sample types. The full study reports these points: The quantity of clinical and demographic metadata differed by source and by participant and was supplied without curation.

TCRbeta CDR3 regions were amplified from genomic DNA by means of the immunoSEQ Assay, a bias-controlled multiplex PCR. The published analysis was carried out like this. Nucleated cell counts per sample were estimated from amplification of reference gene primers within the assay. To quantify the absolute abundance of each unique TCRbeta CDR3 rearrangement, sequence reads were collapsed and filtered. Productive Simpson clonality was computed per sample as the square root of Simpson's diversity index over productive rearrangements. TCRdb mirrors the immuneACCESS table, restricted to in-frame sequences. Some clones are absent from its copies; in checked studies, under half trace to an unresolved V gene, and the reason for the others is unknown. From that table come the V and J calls and clone size; the DNA was used to work out D and trimming. In all, the sample holds tens of thousands of clones, and over 80% of those were seen once. About 7.5% of the sample belongs to the ten largest clones.

In regard to this clone: The target of this receptor is not known. Per-nucleotide qualities are absent, and no much larger clonotype sits a single base away.

CDR1 and CDR2, looked up from the germline V gene (reference sequence), are GTSNPN and SVGIG. V is pruned by 3 bases and J by 6 bases, leaving 14 bases of the junction without a gene match. Taken from cysteine to phenylalanine, the CDR3 has 16 residues. The kept DNA is CDR3 alone, 48 bases in frame from the first base. The sample was peripheral blood. This TCR was recovered from a man aged 50 to 59 with acute or convalescent COVID-19. The rearranged segments are TRBV30 and TRBJ2-1; 7 bases in between match TRBD1. The CDR3 reads as follows: CAWSTTGRGSFNEQFF. Read as DNA, the sequence is TGTGCCTGGAGCACCACCGGCAGGGGGAGTTTCAATGAGCAGTTCTTC.